This passage covers 29 T cell receptor beta chains from one sample sequenced in a study of blood T cells in healthy people across ages (dated by TCRdb to 2015 to 2017). Library creation used 5' RACE. This sample was sequenced with an Illumina HiSeq 2500. A second PCR of about 7 to 12 cycles was run with a J-beta primer mix and a sample-barcoded 5' primer. TCRdb reprocessing: public reads trimmed at Q25 with fastp, clones called with MiXCR, in-frame beta chains kept. A single entry per CDR3 protein holds the most common genes and DNA from its merged rows. The sample has some 1.5 million distinct CDR3 sequences on record, roughly 43% of them singletons. Approximately 4% of the sample goes to the ten largest clones. The sequenced sample consisted of blood. These receptor sequences come from a woman in her late teens or twenties in good health.

V gene TRBV20-1 combines with J gene TRBJ1-2; the match to TRBD1 covers 7 bases. This CDR3 has 13 residues. Germline loops: CDR1 DFQATT, CDR2 SNEGSKA (reference sequence). With V trimmed by 0 bases and J by 6 bases, 4 bases remained unmatched. Written as DNA, the CDR3 is TGCAGTGCTAGAGAGACAGGGTCTCATGGCTACACCTTC. The encoded protein is CSARETGSHGYTF.

This chain links TRBV7-8 with TRBJ1-2; tentative D call: TRBD1 (5 bases). The V and J ends lost 3 bases and 2 bases respectively, with 16 bases between them. The CDR3 loop spans 16 amino acids. Germline V gene sequence: CDR1 SGHVS, CDR2 FQNEAQ. CDR3 DNA sequence: TGTGCCAGCAGCTTGGATCCCGGCAGGGCGAACTATGGCTACACCTTC. This encodes CASSLDPGRANYGYTF.

This chain links TRBV4-2 with TRBJ2-7; 7 bases align to TRBD2. The germline CDR1 and CDR2 sequences are LGHNA and YNFKEQ. V trimming: 6 bases; J trimming: 7 bases; junction bases outside the gene matches: 12. This CDR3 has 14 amino acids. The CDR3 loop reads CASSRGTTYNEQYF. In DNA, the CDR3 is TGTGCCAGCAGTCGTGGGACTACCTACAATGAGCAGTACTTC.

This clonotype showed up just a few times. The rearrangement links TRBV27 to TRBJ1-2; the match to TRBD1 covers 8 bases. The germline V gene encodes CDR1 MNHEY and CDR2 SMNVEV (reference sequence). There are 15 residues in the CDR3. Trimming took 5 bases from V and 9 from J; bases not matched to a gene: 14. For the CDR3, the DNA is TGTGCCAGCAGTCCGTACCCGGGACAGGCTGGGAGCTACACCTTC. Translated: CASSPYPGQAGSYTF.

In this sample, this clonotype turned up a few times. The CDR3 region has the DNA TGTGCCAGTAGACCAAGGGGGGACACCTACGAGCAGTACTTC. Translation gives CASRPRGDTYEQYF. The chain couples TRBV6-1 to TRBJ2-7; the D call may be TRBD1 or TRBD2 (6 bases each). The germline V gene has CDR1 MNHNS and CDR2 SASEGT. This CDR3 has 14 residues. The ends were cut back, 9 bases at V and 2 bases at J, with 17 bases in the middle.

The chain couples TRBV28 to TRBJ2-3; 8 positions match TRBD1. In germline, CDR1 is MDHEN, CDR2 SYDVKM. V shed 3 bases and J 7 bases; nucleotides not matched to a gene: 6. The CDR3 sequence is 14 residues long. CDR3 sequence: CASSLRQGKNTQYF. CDR3 nucleotide sequence: TGTGCCAGCAGTTTGCGACAGGGGAAGAATACGCAGTATTTT.

Only one count was recorded for this clonotype. The chain carries TRBV3-1 and TRBJ1-2; TRBD1 matches 7 bases. This CDR3 contains 15 residues. The ends lost 3 bases at V and 7 bases at J; junction bases unmatched: 11. Germline V gene lookup returns CDR1 LGHDT and CDR2 YNNKEL (reference sequence). The CDR3 protein is CASSQAYRDRSGYTF. In DNA, the CDR3 is TGTGCCAGCAGCCAGGCCTACCGGGACAGATCTGGCTACACCTTC.

This clonotype appeared a few times. The chain links TRBV12-5 to TRBJ1-5; a possible D gene is TRBD1 (5 bases). The CDR3 loop spans 17 amino acids. Germline V gene data show CDR1 as LGHNT and CDR2 as FRNRAP. V was pared by 2 bases and J by 2 bases, with 16 bases between. The CDR3 DNA is TGTGCTAGTGGTTTGCCCTACCGGGGGTTGGGCAATCAGCCCCAGCATTTT. Translated: CASGLPYRGLGNQPQHF.

This clonotype came up a few times. This chain links TRBV27 with TRBJ2-7; D tentatively reads TRBD1 or TRBD2 (6 bases each). V lost 6 bases, J lost 0 bases, and 15 bases lay in between. This CDR3 has 15 residues. CDR1 MNHEY and CDR2 SMNVEV come from the germline V gene (reference sequence). The CDR3 spells CASSPRGLGSYEQYF. Written as DNA, the CDR3 is TGTGCCAGCAGCCCCCGGGGGCTCGGCTCCTACGAGCAGTACTTC.

V gene TRBV4-2 combines with J gene TRBJ2-5; 7 bases align to TRBD1. V trimming: 4 bases; J trimming: 11 bases; junction bases outside the gene matches: 19. Germline V gene sequence: CDR1 LGHNA, CDR2 YNFKEQ. This CDR3 spans 16 amino acids. CDR3 DNA sequence: TGTGCCAGCAGCCGACTCCACCGGGACAGTTACAATGAGCAGTACTTC. It specifies CASSRLHRDSYNEQYF.

The rearrangement links TRBV15 to TRBJ2-5; no firm D call. The CDR3 has 14 amino acids. V shed 3 bases and J shed 2 bases, with 10 bases lying between them. Germline lookup yields CDR1 LNHNV and CDR2 YYDKDF (reference sequence). The CDR3 protein is CATSRRPKQETQYF. The CDR3, as DNA: TGTGCCACCAGCAGGAGACCGAAGCAAGAGACCCAGTACTTC.

This clonotype was detected a few times. CDR3 sequence reads: CAISDEQGNYEQYF. In DNA form, the CDR3 reads TGTGCCATCAGTGACGAACAGGGGAACTACGAGCAGTACTTC. The V gene is TRBV10-3, the J gene TRBJ2-7; 7 nucleotides agree with TRBD1. CDR1 ENHRY and CDR2 SYGVKD come from the germline V gene. The CDR3 extends over 14 amino acids. Trimming removed 3 bases from V and 3 bases from J; junction bases left unmatched: 5.

This clonotype was observed a handful of times. The rearrangement joins TRBV9 to TRBJ2-1; 12 nucleotides agree with TRBD2. The CDR3 is 16 residues long. With 4 bases clipped from V and 8 bases from J, the junction kept 10 bases outside the gene matches. Germline V gene data show CDR1 as SGDLS and CDR2 as YYNGEE. The DNA for the CDR3 is TGTGCCAGCAGCTCTGCTAGCGGGAGGGTAATGTATGAGCAGTTCTTC. Amino acids: CASSSASGRVMYEQFF.

The chain joins TRBV5-1 to TRBJ2-1; TRBD1 aligns across 8 bases. The DNA end favors TRBJ2-7, so the J call may be wrong. This CDR3 is 16 amino acids long. Germline V gene data show CDR1 as SGHRS and CDR2 as YFSETQ. CDR3 amino acids: CASSLDGRGHYNEQYF. Written as DNA, the CDR3 is TGCGCCAGCAGCTTGGATGGCAGGGGGCACTACAATGAGCAGTACTTC.

The chain couples TRBV20-1 to TRBJ2-3, with no clear D. This CDR3 region has 14 residues. Germline V gene lookup returns CDR1 DFQATT and CDR2 SNEGSKA (reference sequence). V dropped 3 bases and J dropped 0 bases, with 10 bases sitting between them. CDR3 coding DNA: TGCAGTGCTAGTATCGCGCGAAGCACAGATACGCAGTATTTT. It yields the protein CSASIARSTDTQYF.

Remarks on this clonotype: A much larger clone lies one base from this, so it may be a read error. The rearrangement uses TRBV3-1 and TRBJ2-1; D uncertain. This CDR3 is built from 17 residues. CDR1 is LGHDT and CDR2 is YNNKEL in the germline V gene (reference sequence). CDR3 residues: CTSSPWTPLYGDNEQFF. DNA of the CDR3: TGTACCAGCAGCCCATGGACCCCCCTTTATGGAGACAATGAGCAGTTCTTC.

This chain joins TRBV7-2 and TRBJ2-5; D not certain. CDR3 length: 13 residues. Germline loops: CDR1 SGHTA, CDR2 FQGNSA. Deletions cut 4 bases from V and 11 bases from J, with 17 bases between. This CDR3 is CASSWRLAYGQYF. CDR3 coding DNA: TGTGCCAGCAGCTGGAGATTGGCATACGGGCAGTACTTC.

This clonotype was seen at least ten times. The chain uses TRBV20-1 and TRBJ2-3; D is possibly TRBD1 (6 bases). The CDR3 totals 14 residues. V gave up 0 bases and J gave up 4 bases, with 11 bases separating them. Per the germline V gene, CDR1 is DFQATT and CDR2 is SNEGSKA (reference sequence). DNA for the CDR3: TGCAGTGCTAGAGATCGCAGGGGCGCAGATACGCAGTATTTT. This translates into CSARDRRGADTQYF.

V usage is TRBV19 and J usage is TRBJ2-1; 9 bases map to TRBD1. With V trimmed by 6 bases and J by 7 bases, 13 bases remained unmatched. The length of the CDR3 is 16 residues. Germline V gene data show CDR1 as LNHDA and CDR2 as SQIVND (reference sequence). CDR3 region: CASSRHGQGLPNEQFF. As DNA, the CDR3 is TGTGCCAGTAGCCGCCACGGACAGGGGCTTCCGAATGAGCAGTTCTTC.

CDR3 sequence reads: CASTPGQGNYNEQFF. For the CDR3, the DNA is TGTGCCAGCACCCCAGGACAGGGGAACTACAATGAGCAGTTCTTC. The chain links TRBV12-3 or TRBV12-4 to TRBJ2-1; 9 bases match TRBD1. This CDR3 contains 15 residues. With 7 bases clipped from V and 3 bases from J, the junction kept 7 bases outside the gene matches.

The chain combines TRBV9 with TRBJ2-5; 7 positions agree with TRBD2. Germline CDR1 SGDLS, CDR2 YYNGEE. The V and J ends lost 0 bases and 11 bases, in that order; junction bases with no gene match: 13. The length of the CDR3 is 15 residues. The CDR3 nucleotides are TGTGCCAGCAGCGTAGCTGTGACTAGCTACAATGAGCAGTACTTC. Amino acid sequence: CASSVAVTSYNEQYF.

In its sample, this clonotype was seen a few times. The chain is built from TRBV28 and TRBJ2-7; the match to TRBD2 covers 7 bases. V was pared by 5 bases and J by 5 bases, with 9 bases of the junction left unmatched. This CDR3 contains 14 residues. Germline V lookup: CDR1 MDHEN, CDR2 SYDVKM. The CDR3 loop is CASSEAGVNDEQYF. The CDR3 bases are TGTGCCAGCAGTGAGGCGGGAGTAAACGACGAGCAGTACTTC.

This clonotype was seen more than once but under ten times. The rearrangement uses TRBV7-9 and TRBJ2-1; tentatively, D is TRBD2 (7 bases). Germline CDR1 is SEHNR and CDR2 is FQNEAQ (reference sequence). The CDR3 runs 12 residues. V was clipped by 4 bases and J by 10 bases, with 11 bases between them. The CDR3 loop reads CASSSGGTEQFF. Written as DNA, the CDR3 is TGTGCCAGCAGCTCCGGGGGGACAGAGCAGTTCTTC.

This clonotype was observed a handful of times. V and J are TRBV20-1 and TRBJ1-2; perhaps TRBD1 as D (5 bases). The CDR3 is 13 amino acids. The germline gives CDR1 DFQATT, CDR2 SNEGSKA (reference sequence). Trimming pared 0 bases from V and 7 bases from J, leaving 12 bases between. The CDR3 protein is CSARDLGGRGYTF. As DNA, the CDR3 is TGCAGTGCTAGAGATCTTGGGGGACGTGGCTACACCTTC.

Of note for this clonotype: Compared with germline, one end of the junction differs, possibly owing to a read error. V usage is TRBV20-1 and J usage is TRBJ1-5; D remains ambiguous. The CDR3 contains 13 residues. Germline V gene data show CDR1 as DFQATT and CDR2 as SNEGSKA (reference sequence). The CDR3 loop is CSAREAGNQLQHF. Here the CDR3 DNA reads TGCAGTGCTAGAGAAGCGGGGAATCAGCTCCAGCATTTT.

This clonotype was found a few times. The chain has TRBV6-1 and TRBJ2-1, with D possibly matching TRBD2 (5 bases). The V gene's germline CDR1 is MNHNS and CDR2 SASEGT. Deletions cut 2 bases from V and 9 bases from J, with 23 bases between. CDR3 length: 17 residues. CDR3: CASSEREGLATPIEQFF. CDR3 in DNA: TGTGCCAGCAGTGAAAGGGAAGGCCTAGCCACCCCGATTGAGCAGTTCTTC.

A word on this clonotype: A much bigger clone sits one base away, suggesting this may be a read error. The chain recombines TRBV7-2 with TRBJ2-1; D unresolved. The CDR3 consists of 12 residues. Germline values: CDR1 SGHTA, CDR2 FQGNSA. Trimming pared 5 bases from V and 10 bases from J, leaving 12 bases between. The chain's CDR3 is CASSQVRYEQFF. The CDR3 bases are TGTGCCAGCAGCCAGGTGAGATACGAGCAGTTCTTC.

The chain joins TRBV29-1 to TRBJ1-1; D unclear. There are 13 residues in the CDR3. V was clipped by 2 bases and J by 4 bases, with 11 bases between them. The germline V gene has CDR1 SQVTM and CDR2 ANQGSEA. CDR3: CSVERVLVTEAFF. As DNA, the CDR3 is TGCAGCGTTGAAAGGGTTTTGGTCACTGAAGCTTTCTTT.

This clonotype was detected ten times or more. The chain employs TRBV20-1 and TRBJ2-3; unclear D gene. There are 14 residues in the CDR3. V lost 0 bases and J 2 bases, leaving 9 bases between the germline ends. CDR1 DFQATT and CDR2 SNEGSKA come from the germline V gene (reference sequence). The CDR3 here is CSARDHGFTDTQYF. CDR3 nucleotides: TGCAGTGCTAGAGATCACGGATTCACAGATACGCAGTATTTT.